This entry features one T cell receptor beta chain sequence. Its antigen is still unknown. The data belong to a study of OX40 agonist ivuxolimab in advanced cancers. Study as a whole: One hepatocellular carcinoma and a couple of cutaneous melanoma patients partially responded. Study conclusions and caveats: Compared with CD4+, CD8+ T cells on average had more expanded clones. No determination was made of the antigen specificity of the expanded peripheral T cells. Patients with a partial response at 0.1-3.0 mg/kg had among the lowest clonal expansion.

Clones were read by immunoSEQ multiplex PCR, and TCRdb kept only the in-frame ones, dropping some. The sample yields 40,000 to 50,000 clones, roughly four fifths seen once. This CDR3 comprises 15 residues. V was shortened by 2 bases and J by 1 base, with 12 bases between the two germline ends. The germline V gene has CDR1 SGHRS and CDR2 YFSETQ. This chain links TRBV5-1 with TRBJ1-1; no clear D. This sample comprised CD4+ or CD8+ T cells sorted from blood, obtained in a trial of the OX40 agonist ivuxolimab. This clonotype originated in an adult with an advanced solid tumor such as melanoma, head and neck, liver or kidney cancer. CDR3 sequence (DNA): TGCGCCAGCAGCTTATCAGGCGTAGAGAACACTGAAGCTTTCTTT. As protein: CASSLSGVENTEAFF.